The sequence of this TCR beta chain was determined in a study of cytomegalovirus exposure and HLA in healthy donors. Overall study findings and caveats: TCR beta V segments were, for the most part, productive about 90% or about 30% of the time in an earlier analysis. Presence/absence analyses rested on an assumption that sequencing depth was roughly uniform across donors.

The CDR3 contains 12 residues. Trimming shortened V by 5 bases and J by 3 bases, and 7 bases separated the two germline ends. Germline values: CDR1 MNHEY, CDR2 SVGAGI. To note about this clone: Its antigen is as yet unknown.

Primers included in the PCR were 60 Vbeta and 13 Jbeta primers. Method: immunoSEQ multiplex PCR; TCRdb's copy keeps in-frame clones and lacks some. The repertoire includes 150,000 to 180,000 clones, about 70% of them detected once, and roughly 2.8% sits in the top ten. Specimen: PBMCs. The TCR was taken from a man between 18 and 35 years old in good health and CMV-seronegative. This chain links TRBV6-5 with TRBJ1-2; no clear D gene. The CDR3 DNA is TGTGCCAGCAGTAATCGAGACTATGGCTACACCTTC. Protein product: CASSNRDYGYTF.